The 7 T cell receptor beta chains reported below all come from one sample, sequenced in a study of chemoradiotherapy in HPV16-positive cancers (dated by TCRdb to between 2021 and 2024). The library was obtained by the immunoSEQ multiplex PCR assay. TCRdb took over this immuneACCESS table, retaining in-frame rearrangements with V and J assigned. Such tables are incomplete; in checked studies, under half of the missing clones stem from an unresolved V gene, and the remainder is unexplained. The sample table holds tens of thousands of clones, of which about 82% were seen once. The ten largest clones represent about 4.1% of the sample. The sample consisted of blood, taken from a patient who underwent chemoradiotherapy. These receptors were obtained from a human donor with HPV-associated anogenital cancer.

This chain connects TRBV18 to TRBJ1-5; the D is unclear. The CDR3 spans 13 residues. In germline, CDR1 is KGHSH, CDR2 LQKENI. The germline V and J ends were trimmed by 4 bases and 7 bases, with 11 bases remaining between them. The CDR3 here is CASSHGEGQPQHF. Here the CDR3 DNA reads TGTGCCAGCTCACACGGGGAGGGACAGCCCCAGCATTTT.

The V gene is TRBV12-5, the J gene TRBJ2-5; maybe TRBD1 (6 bases). This CDR3 is built from 16 residues. Germline V lookup: CDR1 LGHNT, CDR2 FRNRAP. With 7 bases removed from V and 5 bases from J, the gap between germline ends came to 23 bases. CDR3 residues: CASALHPETGLETQYF. DNA for the CDR3: TGTGCTAGTGCCCTCCACCCCGAGACAGGTTTGGAGACCCAGTACTTC.

In this sample, this clone turned up a few times. The V and J genes are TRBV10-3 and TRBJ1-2, with no clear D. Germline-derived CDR1 and CDR2 are ENHRY and SYGVKD. V was pared by 0 bases and J by 2 bases, with 7 bases between. There are 14 residues in the CDR3. The CDR3: CAISESRANYGYTF. As DNA, the CDR3 is TGTGCCATCAGTGAGTCGAGGGCCAACTATGGCTACACCTTC.

The chain is built from TRBV4-1 and TRBJ1-2; 7 bases match TRBD1. The CDR3 is 15 residues long. Germline CDR1 MGHRA, CDR2 YSYEKL. V lost 4 bases to trimming and J lost 3 bases; unmatched junction nucleotides: 8. DNA for the CDR3: TGCGCCAGCAGCCTGGGACAGTCAAGTGACTATGGCTACACCTTC. Amino acids: CASSLGQSSDYGYTF.

The J gene is TRBJ2-7, the V gene TRBV10-2, with a weak D call TRBD1 (5 bases). V shed 6 bases and J shed 4 bases, with 13 bases lying between them. The germline V gene has CDR1 WSHSY and CDR2 SAAADI. The CDR3 is 13 residues long. The CDR3 DNA reads TGCGCCAGCAGACAGACAGTCGCATACGAGCAGTACTTC. The encoded protein is CASRQTVAYEQYF.

V gene TRBV2 combines with J gene TRBJ1-6, with TRBD1 identical over 7 bases. The V gene end was trimmed by 8 bases and the J gene end by 7 bases; junction bases not matched to a gene: 8. This CDR3 comprises 14 residues. Germline V gene data show CDR1 as SNHLY and CDR2 as FYNNEI. CDR3: CASARGQINSPLHF. CDR3 DNA sequence: TGTGCCAGCGCGCGGGGACAGATAAATTCACCCCTCCACTTT. The variable domain in full, with the rest retrieved from reference TRBV2 and TRBJ1-6, is EPEVTQTPSHQVTQMGQEVILRCVPISNHLYFYWYRQILGQKVEFLVSFYNNEISEKSEIFDDQFSVERPDGSNFTLKIRSTKLEDSAMYFCASARGQINSPLHFGNGTRLTVT.

The V gene is TRBV2, the J gene TRBJ1-5, with 9 bases identical to TRBD1. Germline CDR1 SNHLY, CDR2 FYNNEI. Trimming at V came to 3 bases and at J to 5 bases, leaving 5 bases not matched to a gene. This CDR3 has 15 residues. CDR3 amino acids: CASSEPRTGDQPQHF. CDR3 in DNA: TGTGCCAGCAGTGAGCCCCGGACAGGGGATCAGCCCCAGCATTTT.